These 12 T cell receptor beta chains were sequenced from one sample in a study of identical twins. TCRdb re-called the 5' RACE reads with MiXCR, one entry per CDR3 protein. This sample carries 250,000 or so distinct CDR3 sequences, about 8.3% of them seen once, and the ten largest clones take over 2.5%. These data also formed part of another study, on yellow fever vaccine responses in identical twins.

The sequenced material came from CD8+ T cells sorted from blood. The receptors stem from a woman between 18 and 29 years old in good health.

The chain recombines TRBV6-5 with TRBJ1-1, with D maybe TRBD1 (6 bases). Trimming took off 2 bases at V and 8 bases at J, with 15 bases between the two ends. This CDR3 has 14 residues. Germline-derived CDR1 and CDR2 are MNHEY and SVGAGI. CDR3 DNA: TGTGCCAGCAGTTACCACCGTGGGGGCCTGGAAGCTTTCTTT. Amino acid sequence: CASSYHRGGLEAFF.

This clonotype occurred many times. This sequence joins TRBV4-3 and TRBJ2-7; TRBD1 might be the D (6 bases). The V gene lost 0 bases and the J gene lost 0 bases, with 12 bases spanning the gap. The CDR3 sequence is 16 residues long. CDR1 is LGHNA, CDR2 YSLEER, per germline. CDR3 sequence (DNA): TGCGCCAGCAGCCAAGATATAGGGGACATCTCCTACGAGCAGTACTTC. Translation gives CASSQDIGDISYEQYF.

In this sample, this clonotype turned up many times. The V call is TRBV7-3, the J call TRBJ1-4, with 9 bases aligning to TRBD1. The junction had 4 bases not matched to a gene; V was cut back by 5 bases and J by 3 bases. The germline V gene has CDR1 SGHTA and CDR2 FQGTGA. The CDR3 consists of 15 residues. CDR3 protein: CASSPQGAPNEKLFF. CDR3 nucleotides: TGTGCCAGCAGCCCACAGGGGGCGCCTAATGAAAAACTGTTTTTT.

This clonotype was recorded a few times. This sequence joins TRBV29-1 and TRBJ2-5; D is unclear. Germline lookup yields CDR1 SQVTM and CDR2 ANQGSEA. V shed 3 bases and J shed 5 bases, with 10 bases lying between them. The CDR3 contains 12 residues. CDR3 sequence reads: CSVEVDGETQYF. The CDR3 coding sequence is TGCAGCGTTGAGGTAGACGGGGAGACCCAGTACTTC.

The chain links TRBV2 to TRBJ2-7; D is tentatively TRBD1 or TRBD2 (5 bases each). CDR1 and CDR2 (germline): SNHLY, FYNNEI. This CDR3 contains 13 residues. Trimming left V 8 bases short and J 5 bases short, with 16 bases between. The CDR3 loop reads CASLNSGSNEQYF. The CDR3 DNA is TGTGCCAGCCTTAACTCAGGGAGCAACGAGCAGTACTTC.

This clonotype was picked up a small number of times. The CDR3 loop reads CASSYGLAGVMPYNEQFF. CDR3 bases: TGTGCCAGCAGTTACGGGCTAGCGGGAGTTATGCCCTACAATGAGCAGTTCTTC. V and J are TRBV6-2 or TRBV6-3 and TRBJ2-1, with 10 bases fitting TRBD2. In germline, CDR1 is MNHEY, CDR2 SVGEGT. The CDR3 has 18 residues. With V trimmed by 2 bases and J by 2 bases, 9 bases remained unmatched.

This clonotype was counted many times. This chain joins TRBV29-1 and TRBJ2-7; 8 positions match TRBD1. Looked up from germline, CDR1 is SQVTM and CDR2 is ANQGSEA. The CDR3 has 13 residues. With 3 bases clipped from V and 1 base from J, the junction kept 2 bases outside the gene matches. The CDR3 sequence is CSVEGQESYEQYF. The CDR3 nucleotides read TGCAGCGTTGAGGGACAGGAGTCCTACGAGCAGTACTTC.

The CDR3 sequence is CASSLLPPVASGTDTQYF. In nucleotides, the CDR3 is TGTGCCAGCAGCTTATTACCCCCGGTGGCTAGCGGCACAGATACGCAGTATTTT. This chain joins TRBV11-1 and TRBJ2-3, with D perhaps matching TRBD2 (6 bases). V was cut by 2 bases and J by 1 base, with 19 bases left in between. Germline V gene lookup returns CDR1 SGHAT and CDR2 FQDESV (reference sequence). CDR3 length: 18 amino acids.

Worth noting for this clonotype: A much larger clone differs by one base, so this may be a read error. The chain couples TRBV12-3 or TRBV12-4 to TRBJ2-2; no reliable D call. This CDR3 region has 16 residues. V was clipped by 5 bases and J by 2 bases, with 15 bases between them. CDR3 nucleotide sequence: TGTGCCAGCAGTCTCGGACGAAGCCTAAACACCGGGGAGCTGTTTTTT. This sequence encodes CASSLGRSLNTGELFF.

This clonotype occurred a few times. The chain employs TRBV24-1 and TRBJ2-1, with D possibly called TRBD1 or TRBD2 (6 bases each). Germline-derived CDR1 and CDR2 are KGHDR and SFDVKD. With 4 bases removed from V and 6 bases from J, the gap between germline ends came to 18 bases. CDR3 length: 16 amino acids. The CDR3 bases are TGTGCCACCAGTGACCCTCGGAGGGGGTTCGCCAATGAGCAGTTCTTC. It codes for CATSDPRRGFANEQFF.

Regarding this clonotype: A read error may produce the germline difference seen at one junction end. The CDR3 loop reads CASSLRLADSYNVQFF. In DNA, the CDR3 is TGTGCCAGCAGTTTGAGGCTAGCGGACTCCTACAATGTGCAGTTCTTC. The chain joins TRBV27 to TRBJ2-1, with 7 positions matching TRBD2. The germline CDR1 and CDR2 sequences are MNHEY and SMNVEV (reference sequence). This CDR3 is 16 amino acids long.

The CDR3 sequence is CASSGNWTPSYEQYF. In nucleotides, the CDR3 is TGTGCCAGCAGTGGGAATTGGACACCTTCCTACGAGCAGTACTTC. This chain links TRBV2 with TRBJ2-7, with a weak D call TRBD1 (5 bases). Germline V gives CDR1 SNHLY, CDR2 FYNNEI. The CDR3 extends over 15 amino acids. V was cut by 4 bases and J by 1 base, with 14 bases left in between.